The clone carrying this T cell receptor (beta chain) was seen many times. Its antigen is currently unknown. This sample stems from a study of early T cells in non-severe SARS-CoV-2 infection. Study-level background: Chains stayed unpaired after sequencing of bulk RNA from unsorted whole blood. Whole-study results and caveats: CD4 and private specificities were missed by VDJdb matching, which favored anti-spike CD8 responses.

cDNA molecules, individually, were tagged with unique molecular identifiers. TCRdb passed the 5' RACE reads through MiXCR, listing each CDR3 protein once. The sample lists approximately 30,000 distinct CDR3 sequences; roughly 3.9% were seen once. The sequence was collected from an adult who was a healthcare worker with PCR-confirmed SARS-CoV-2 infection or an uninfected control (not recorded which). The sample consisted of whole blood.

The CDR3: CASSDRAINGYTF. The CDR3 bases are TGTGCCAGCAGTGACCGGGCCATCAATGGCTACACCTTC. The chain links TRBV6-1 to TRBJ1-2; D call uncertain. CDR1 is MNHNS and CDR2 is SASEGT in the germline V gene. Trimming removed 3 bases at V and 6 bases at J, with 11 bases between. The CDR3 loop spans 13 amino acids.